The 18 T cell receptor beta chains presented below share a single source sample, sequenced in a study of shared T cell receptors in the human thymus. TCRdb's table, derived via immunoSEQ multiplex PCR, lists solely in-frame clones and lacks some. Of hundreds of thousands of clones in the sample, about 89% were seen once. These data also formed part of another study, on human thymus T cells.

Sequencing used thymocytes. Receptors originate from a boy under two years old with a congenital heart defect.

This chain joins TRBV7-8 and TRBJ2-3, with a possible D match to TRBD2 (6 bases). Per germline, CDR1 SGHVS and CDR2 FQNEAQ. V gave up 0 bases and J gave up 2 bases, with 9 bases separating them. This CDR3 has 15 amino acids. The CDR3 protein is CASSLAGGTTDTQYF. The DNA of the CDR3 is TGTGCCAGCAGCTTAGCGGGAGGTACCACAGATACGCAGTATTTT.

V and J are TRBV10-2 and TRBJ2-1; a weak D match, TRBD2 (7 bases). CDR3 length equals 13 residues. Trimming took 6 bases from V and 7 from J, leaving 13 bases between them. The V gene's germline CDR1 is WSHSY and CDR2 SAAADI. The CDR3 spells CASSGGGGNEQFF. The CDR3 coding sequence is TGCGCCAGCAGCGGAGGGGGGGGTAATGAGCAGTTCTTC.

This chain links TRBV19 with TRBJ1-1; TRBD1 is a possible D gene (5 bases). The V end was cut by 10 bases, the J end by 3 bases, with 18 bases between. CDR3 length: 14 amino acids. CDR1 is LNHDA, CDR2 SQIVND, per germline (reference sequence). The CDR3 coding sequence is TGTGCCACTACCACCGGGGGTGCGGACACTGAAGCTTTCTTT. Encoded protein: CATTTGGADTEAFF.

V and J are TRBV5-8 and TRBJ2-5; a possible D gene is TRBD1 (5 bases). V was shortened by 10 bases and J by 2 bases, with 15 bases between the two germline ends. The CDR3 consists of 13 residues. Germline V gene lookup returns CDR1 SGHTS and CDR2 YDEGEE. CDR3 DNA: TGTGCCCGCACATCGACAGAACAAGAGACCCAGTACTTC. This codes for CARTSTEQETQYF.

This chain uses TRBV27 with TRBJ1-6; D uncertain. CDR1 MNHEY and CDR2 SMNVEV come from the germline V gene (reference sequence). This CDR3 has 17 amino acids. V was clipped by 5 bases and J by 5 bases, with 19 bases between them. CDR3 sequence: CASSPVIIAGNNSPLHF. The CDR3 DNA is TGTGCCAGCAGTCCCGTGATTATCGCAGGAAATAATTCACCCCTCCACTTT.

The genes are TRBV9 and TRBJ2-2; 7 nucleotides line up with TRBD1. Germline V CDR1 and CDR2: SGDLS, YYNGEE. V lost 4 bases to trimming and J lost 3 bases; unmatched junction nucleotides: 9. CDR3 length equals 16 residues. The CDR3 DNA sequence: TGTGCCAGCAGCCCTCTTCGGGACAGATACACCGGGGAGCTGTTTTTT. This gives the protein CASSPLRDRYTGELFF. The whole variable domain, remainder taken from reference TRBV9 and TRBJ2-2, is DSGVTQTPKHLITATGQRVTLRCSPRSGDLSVYWYQQSLDQGLQFLIQYYNGEERAKGNILERFSAQQFPDLHSELNLSSLELGDSALYFCASSPLRDRYTGELFFGEGSRLTVL.

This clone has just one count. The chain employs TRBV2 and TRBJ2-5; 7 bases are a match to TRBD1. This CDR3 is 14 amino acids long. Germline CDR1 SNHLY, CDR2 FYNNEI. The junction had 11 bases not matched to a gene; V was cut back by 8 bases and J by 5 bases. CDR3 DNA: TGTGCCAGCGAGGTCAGGGGGATCTGGGAGACCCAGTACTTC. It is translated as CASEVRGIWETQYF.

CDR3 residues: CASKKGQIYNSPLHF. CDR3 bases: TGTGCCAGCAAAAAGGGACAGATCTATAATTCACCCCTCCACTTT. The genes are TRBV7-9 and TRBJ1-6, with 7 bases lining up with TRBD1. This CDR3 contains 15 residues. Trimming removed 7 bases from V and 3 bases from J; junction bases left unmatched: 6. Germline-derived CDR1 and CDR2 are SEHNR and FQNEAQ (reference sequence). Looking up the rest from reference TRBV7-9 and TRBJ1-6 gives the full variable domain: DTGVSQNPRHKITKRGQNVTFRCDPISEHNRLYWYRQTLGQGPEFLTYFQNEAQLEKSRLLSDRFSAERPKGSFSTLEIQRTEQGDSAMYLCASKKGQIYNSPLHFGNGTRLTVT.

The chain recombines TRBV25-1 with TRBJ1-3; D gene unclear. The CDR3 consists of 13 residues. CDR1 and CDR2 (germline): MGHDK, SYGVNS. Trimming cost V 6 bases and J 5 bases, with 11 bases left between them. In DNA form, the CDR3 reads TGTGCCAGCAGACCCGGGGAACGAAACACCATATATTTT. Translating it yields CASRPGERNTIYF.

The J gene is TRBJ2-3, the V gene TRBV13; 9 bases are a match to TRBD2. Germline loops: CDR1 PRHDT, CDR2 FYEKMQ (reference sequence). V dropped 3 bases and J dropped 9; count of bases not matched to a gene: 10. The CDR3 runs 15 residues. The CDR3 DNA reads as TGTGCCAGCAGCTTCCAGCGGGGGGTCCCCGGGACGCAGTATTTT. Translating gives CASSFQRGVPGTQYF.

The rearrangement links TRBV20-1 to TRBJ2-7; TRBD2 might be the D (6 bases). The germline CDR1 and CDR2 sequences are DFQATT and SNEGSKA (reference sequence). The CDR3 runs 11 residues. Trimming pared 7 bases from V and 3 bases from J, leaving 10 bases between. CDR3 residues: CSEGTLYEQYF. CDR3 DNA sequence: TGCAGTGAGGGGACTCTCTACGAGCAGTACTTC.

For the CDR3, the DNA is TGTGCTAGTGGTTTGGGTGGACAGGGAGGTTATGGCTACACCTTC. Translating it yields CASGLGGQGGYGYTF. This chain connects TRBV12-5 to TRBJ1-2; TRBD1 agrees at 8 bases. This CDR3 has 15 amino acids. The germline CDR1 and CDR2 sequences are LGHNT and FRNRAP. V shed 1 base, J shed 5 bases, and the junction held 6 bases outside the gene matches.

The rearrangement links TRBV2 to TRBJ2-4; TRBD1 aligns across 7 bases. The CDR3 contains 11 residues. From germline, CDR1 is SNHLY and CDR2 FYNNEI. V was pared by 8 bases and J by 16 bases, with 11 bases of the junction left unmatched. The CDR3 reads CASGDRAERYF. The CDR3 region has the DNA TGTGCCAGCGGAGACAGGGCCGAGCGATACTTC.

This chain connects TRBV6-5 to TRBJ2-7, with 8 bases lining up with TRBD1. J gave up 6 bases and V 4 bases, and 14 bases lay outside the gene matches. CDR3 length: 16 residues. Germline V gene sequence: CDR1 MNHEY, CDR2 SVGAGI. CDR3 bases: TGTGCCAGCAGTTCACGCCACCCGACAGGGGTATTCGAGCAGTACTTC. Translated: CASSSRHPTGVFEQYF.

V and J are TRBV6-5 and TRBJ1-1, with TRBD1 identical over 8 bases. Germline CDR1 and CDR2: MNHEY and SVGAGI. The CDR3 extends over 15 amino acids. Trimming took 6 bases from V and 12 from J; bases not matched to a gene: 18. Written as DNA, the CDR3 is TGTGCCAGCAGCCGCGAGAGAACTAGACAGGGGCTGACTTTCTTT. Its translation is CASSRERTRQGLTFF.

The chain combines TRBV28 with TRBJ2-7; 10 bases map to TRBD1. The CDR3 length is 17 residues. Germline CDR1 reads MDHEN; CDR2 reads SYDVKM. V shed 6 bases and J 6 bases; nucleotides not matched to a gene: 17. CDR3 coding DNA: TGTGCCAGCAGACCGGGACAGGGGCGTGAAGTGAGGACCGAGCAGTACTTC. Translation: CASRPGQGREVRTEQYF.

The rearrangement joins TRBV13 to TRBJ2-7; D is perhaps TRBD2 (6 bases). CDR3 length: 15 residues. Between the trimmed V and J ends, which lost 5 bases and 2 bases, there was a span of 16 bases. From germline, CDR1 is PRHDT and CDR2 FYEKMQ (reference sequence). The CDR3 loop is CASSPRRRGTYEQYF. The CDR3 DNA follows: TGTGCCAGCAGCCCTCGGAGGCGGGGTACCTACGAGCAGTACTTC.

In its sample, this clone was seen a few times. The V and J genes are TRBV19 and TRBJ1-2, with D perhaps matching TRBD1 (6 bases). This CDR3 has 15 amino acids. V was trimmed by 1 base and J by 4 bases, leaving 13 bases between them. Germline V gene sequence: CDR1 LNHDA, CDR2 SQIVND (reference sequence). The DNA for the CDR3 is TGTGCCAGTAGTATAGGGACAGTAACTATCTATGGCTACACCTTC. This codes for CASSIGTVTIYGYTF.